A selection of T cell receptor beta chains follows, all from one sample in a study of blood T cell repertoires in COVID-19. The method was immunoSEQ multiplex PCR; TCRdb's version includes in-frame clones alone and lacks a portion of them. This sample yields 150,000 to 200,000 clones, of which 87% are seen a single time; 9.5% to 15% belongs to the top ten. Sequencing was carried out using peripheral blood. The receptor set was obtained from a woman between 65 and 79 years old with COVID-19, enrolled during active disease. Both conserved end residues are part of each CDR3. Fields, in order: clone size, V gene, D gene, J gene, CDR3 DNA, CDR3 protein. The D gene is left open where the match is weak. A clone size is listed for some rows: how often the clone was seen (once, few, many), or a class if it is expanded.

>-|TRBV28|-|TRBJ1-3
TGTGCCAGCAGCGAGGAGGTCTCTGGAAACACCATATATTTT
CASSEEVSGNTIYF
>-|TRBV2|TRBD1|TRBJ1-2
TGTGCCAGCAGTCAACAGGGGTCTCGCGGCTACACCTTC
CASSQQGSRGYTF
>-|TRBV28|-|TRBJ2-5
TGTGCCAGCAGTTTAGGGGGGAATGCGGAGACCCAGTACTTC
CASSLGGNAETQYF
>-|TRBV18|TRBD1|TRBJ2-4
TGTGCCAGCTCACCAGGGACAGCGACGGGCATTCAGTACTTC
CASSPGTATGIQYF
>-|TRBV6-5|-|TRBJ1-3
TGTGCCAGCAGGCCTGGGCTTAGATCTGGAAACACCATATATTTT
CASRPGLRSGNTIYF
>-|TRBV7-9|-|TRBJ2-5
TGTGCCAGCAGCTCACTGACTCAAGAGACCCAGTACTTC
CASSSLTQETQYF
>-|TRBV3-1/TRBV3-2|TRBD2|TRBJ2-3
TGTGCCAGCAGCCAAGCGGCAGCGGGGAGTAGCACAGATACGCAGTATTTT
CASSQAAAGSSTDTQYF
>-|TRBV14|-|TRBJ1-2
TGTGCCAGCAGCACACAGGTGGACTATGGCTACACCTTC
CASSTQVDYGYTF
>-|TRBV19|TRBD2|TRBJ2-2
TGTGCCACTCAATCCGGGGGGACTAGCTTCTCCACCGGGGAGCTGTTTTTT
CATQSGGTSFSTGELFF
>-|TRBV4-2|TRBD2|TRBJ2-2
TGTGCCAGCAGCTTGCGGACTAGCGGGACGAACACCGGGGAGCTGTTTTTT
CASSLRTSGTNTGELFF
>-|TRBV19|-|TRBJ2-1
TGTGCCAGTAGTATAGGGGGCGCTCGGGTGGGAAATGAGCAGTTCTTC
CASSIGGARVGNEQFF
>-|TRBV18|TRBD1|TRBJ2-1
TGTGCCAGCTCACTTAGCGCAGGGGGAAATGAGCAGTTCTTC
CASSLSAGGNEQFF
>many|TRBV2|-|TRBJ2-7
TGTGCCAGCAGCCCCGGGCGGGACGGAATCTACGAGCAGTACTTC
CASSPGRDGIYEQYF
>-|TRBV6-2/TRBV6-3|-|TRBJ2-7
TGTGCCAGCAGTGGGGCCTCATACCCCTACGAGCAGTACTTC
CASSGASYPYEQYF
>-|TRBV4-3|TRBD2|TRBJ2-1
TGCGCCAGCAGCAGGACTAGCAGATACAATGAGCAGTTCTTC
CASSRTSRYNEQFF
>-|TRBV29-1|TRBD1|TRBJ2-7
TGCAGCGCGGGGGACAGGGGAGGGACGGCGCAGTACTTC
CSAGDRGGTAQYF
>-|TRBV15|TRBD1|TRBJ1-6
TGTGCCACCAGCAGATTAGACAGGGCGAATTCACCCCTCCACTTT
CATSRLDRANSPLHF
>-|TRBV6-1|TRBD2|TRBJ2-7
TGTGCCAGCAGTGAAGCGGGACTAGCGGGAAGGTACGAGCAGTACTTC
CASSEAGLAGRYEQYF
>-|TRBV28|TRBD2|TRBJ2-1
TGTGCCAGCAGGGGCGGGGGTGACAATGAGCAGTTCTTC
CASRGGGDNEQFF
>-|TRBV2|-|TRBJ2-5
TGTGCCAGCAGTGAATTGGGGCTAGACCAAGAGACCCAGTACTTC
CASSELGLDQETQYF
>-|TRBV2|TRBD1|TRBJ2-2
TGTGCCAGCAGGGATCGGGACAGGGGATTCACCGGGGAGCTGTTTTTT
CASRDRDRGFTGELFF
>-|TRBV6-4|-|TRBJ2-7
TGTGCCAGCAGGACTCCACGCTGGTACGAGCAGTACTTC
CASRTPRWYEQYF
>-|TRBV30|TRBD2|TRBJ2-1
TGTGCCTGGAGATTAGCGGGAGGGCCGTTAAGGCAGTTCTTC
CAWRLAGGPLRQFF
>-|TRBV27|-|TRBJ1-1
TGTGCCAGCAGTTCTGACTTCACGATGCAAGACACTGAAGCTTTCTTT
CASSSDFTMQDTEAFF
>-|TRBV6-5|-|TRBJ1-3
TGTGCCAGCAAGGGGGCTGGAAACACCATATATTTT
CASKGAGNTIYF
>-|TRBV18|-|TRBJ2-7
TGTGCCAGCTCACCACGGGTTGAAGAATGGACTCTCAGCTCCTACGAGCAGTACTTC
CASSPRVEEWTLSSYEQYF
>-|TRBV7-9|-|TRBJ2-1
TGTGCCAGCAGCTTCGATGGACAAACGGGTGAGCAGTTCTTC
CASSFDGQTGEQFF
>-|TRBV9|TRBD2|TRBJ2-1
TGTGCCAGCAGCATACTAGCGGGGTCCTACAATGAGCAGTTCTTC
CASSILAGSYNEQFF
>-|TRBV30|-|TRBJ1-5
TGTGCCTGGCGGGGGGAGGAGGATCAGCCCCAGCATTTT
CAWRGEEDQPQHF
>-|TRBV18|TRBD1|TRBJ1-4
TGTGCCAGCTCACCGGGGACAGGGGATGAAAAACTGTTTTTT
CASSPGTGDEKLFF
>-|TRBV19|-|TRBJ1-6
TGTGCCAGTAGGGGGGCAGGCGGGTCGGATTCACCCCTCCACTTT
CASRGAGGSDSPLHF
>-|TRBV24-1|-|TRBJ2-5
TGTGCCACCAGTGCTTATAGCAAGGAGACCCAGTACTTC
CATSAYSKETQYF
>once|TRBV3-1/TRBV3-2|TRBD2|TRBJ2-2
TGTGCCAGCAGGACTAGCCCGAGGACCGGGGAGCTGTTTTTT
CASRTSPRTGELFF
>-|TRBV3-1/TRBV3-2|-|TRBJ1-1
TGTGCCAGCACCCTAAGTCCCCGGGGGGGTGAAGCTTTCTTT
CASTLSPRGGEAFF
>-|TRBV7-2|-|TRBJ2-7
TGTGCCAGCAGCCCCCCCAACAGGGGAGGAGGCGAGCAGTACTTC
CASSPPNRGGGEQYF
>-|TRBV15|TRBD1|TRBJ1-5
TGTGCCACCAGCAGAGCGTCCGGGACAGGGGTTGGCAATCAGCCCCAGCATTTT
CATSRASGTGVGNQPQHF
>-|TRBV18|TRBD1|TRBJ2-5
TGTGCCAGCTCATTGGACAGGGGGCAGGAGACCCAGTACTTC
CASSLDRGQETQYF
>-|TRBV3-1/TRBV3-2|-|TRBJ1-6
TGTGCCAGCAGCCACAGGGTTGGTTCACCCCTCCACTTT
CASSHRVGSPLHF
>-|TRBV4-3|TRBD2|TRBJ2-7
TGCGCCAGCAGCCCCGGGACTAGCGGCCTTACGACCGAGCAGTACTTC
CASSPGTSGLTTEQYF
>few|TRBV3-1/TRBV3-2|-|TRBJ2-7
TGTGCCAGCAGCCAACCAACATCGGGACTCTCCTACGAGCAGTACTTC
CASSQPTSGLSYEQYF
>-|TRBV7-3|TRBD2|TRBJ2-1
TGTGCCAGCAGCTTAAAGGGCAGTAGCGGGTACAATGAGCAGTTCTTC
CASSLKGSSGYNEQFF
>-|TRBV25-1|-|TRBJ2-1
TGTGCCAGCAGTGGATCCACCACGGTCGAGCAGTTCTTC
CASSGSTTVEQFF
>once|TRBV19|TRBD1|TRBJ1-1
TGTGCCAGTAGTACACATCCGGGACAGGGTATTGTTGGGCGTCCTGAAGCTTTCTTT
CASSTHPGQGIVGRPEAFF